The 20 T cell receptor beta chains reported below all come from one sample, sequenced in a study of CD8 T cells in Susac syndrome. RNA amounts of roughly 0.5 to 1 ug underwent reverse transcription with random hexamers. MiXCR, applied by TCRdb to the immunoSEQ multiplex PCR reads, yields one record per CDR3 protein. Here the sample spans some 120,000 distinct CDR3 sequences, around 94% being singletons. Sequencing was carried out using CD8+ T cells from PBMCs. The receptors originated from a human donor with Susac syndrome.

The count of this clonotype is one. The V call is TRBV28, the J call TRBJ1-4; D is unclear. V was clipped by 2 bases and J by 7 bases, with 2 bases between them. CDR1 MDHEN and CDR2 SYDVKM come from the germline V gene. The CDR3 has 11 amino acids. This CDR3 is CASSLSEKLFF. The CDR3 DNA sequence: TGTGCCAGCAGTTTAAGTGAAAAACTGTTTTTT.

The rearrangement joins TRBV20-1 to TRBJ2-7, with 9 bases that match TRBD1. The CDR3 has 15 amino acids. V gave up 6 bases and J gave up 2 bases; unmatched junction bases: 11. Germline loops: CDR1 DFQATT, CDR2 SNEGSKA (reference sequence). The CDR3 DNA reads TGCAGTGCAACTAAGGGACAGGGCTTCACCTACGAGCAGTACTTC. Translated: CSATKGQGFTYEQYF.

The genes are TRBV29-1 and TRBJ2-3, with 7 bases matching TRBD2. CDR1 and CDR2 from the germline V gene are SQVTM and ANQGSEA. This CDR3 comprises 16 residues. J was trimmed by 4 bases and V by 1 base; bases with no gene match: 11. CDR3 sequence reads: CSVEGPDYTSADTQYF. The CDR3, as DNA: TGCAGCGTTGAAGGGCCGGACTATACTAGCGCAGATACGCAGTATTTT.

The CDR3 loop reads CASSLALAGGEQYF. CDR3 nucleotides: TGTGCCAGCAGCTTGGCCCTAGCGGGTGGAGAGCAGTACTTC. The chain uses TRBV7-2 and TRBJ2-7; 8 positions match TRBD2. The CDR3 has 14 residues. The V gene's germline CDR1 is SGHTA and CDR2 FQGNSA. Losses at the gene ends were 3 bases for V and 7 bases for J; bases not matched to a gene: 8.

CDR3 sequence (DNA): TGTGCCAGCAGTTCAGCCCCGGGGACAGGGAGAGACCAAGAGACCCAGTACTTC. The encoded protein is CASSSAPGTGRDQETQYF. The gene calls are TRBV12-3 or TRBV12-4 and TRBJ2-5; TRBD1 matches 9 bases. The CDR3 runs 18 residues. Unmatched junction bases numbered 12, after V lost 4 bases and J lost 0 bases.

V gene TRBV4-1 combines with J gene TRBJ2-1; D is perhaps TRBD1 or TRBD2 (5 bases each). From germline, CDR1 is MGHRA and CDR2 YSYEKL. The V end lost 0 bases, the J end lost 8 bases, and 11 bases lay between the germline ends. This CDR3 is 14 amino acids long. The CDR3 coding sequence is TGCGCCAGCAGCCAAGATTACGGGGCGGATGAGCAGTTCTTC. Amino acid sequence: CASSQDYGADEQFF.

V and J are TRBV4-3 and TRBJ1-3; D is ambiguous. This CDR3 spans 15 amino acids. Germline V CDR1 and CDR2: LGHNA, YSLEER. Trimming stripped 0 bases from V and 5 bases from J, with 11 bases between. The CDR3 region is CASSQDPMRRNTIYF. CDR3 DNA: TGCGCCAGCAGCCAAGATCCTATGAGAAGAAACACCATATATTTT.

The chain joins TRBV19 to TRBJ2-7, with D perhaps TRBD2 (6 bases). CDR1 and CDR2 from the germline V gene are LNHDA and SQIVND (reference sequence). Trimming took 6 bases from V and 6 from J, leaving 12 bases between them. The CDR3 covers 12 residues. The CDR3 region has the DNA TGTGCCAGTAGCTTTCGGGGAGGCGAGCAGTACTTC. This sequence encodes CASSFRGGEQYF.

The CDR3 reads CASSIQPGRDYGYTF. CDR3 bases: TGTGCCAGCAGTATACAACCGGGACGGGACTATGGCTACACCTTC. The chain is built from TRBV27 and TRBJ1-2, with a weak D call TRBD1 (5 bases). V was clipped by 5 bases and J by 3 bases, with 16 bases between them. The germline V gene has CDR1 MNHEY and CDR2 SMNVEV (reference sequence). This CDR3 spans 15 amino acids.

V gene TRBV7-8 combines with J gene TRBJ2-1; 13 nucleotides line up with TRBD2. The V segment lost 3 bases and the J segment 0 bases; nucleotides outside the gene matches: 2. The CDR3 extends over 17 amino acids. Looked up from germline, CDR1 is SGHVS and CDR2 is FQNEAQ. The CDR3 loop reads CASSFRLAGGSYNEQFF. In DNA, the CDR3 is TGTGCCAGCAGCTTCCGACTAGCGGGAGGCTCCTACAATGAGCAGTTCTTC.

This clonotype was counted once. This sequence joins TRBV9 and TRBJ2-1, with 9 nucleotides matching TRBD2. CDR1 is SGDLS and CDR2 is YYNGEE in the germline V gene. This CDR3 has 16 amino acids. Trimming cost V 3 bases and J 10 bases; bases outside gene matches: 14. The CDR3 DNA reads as TGTGCCAGCAGCGACAGGGAGACTAGCGGTTCCAGGGAGCAGTTCTTC. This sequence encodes CASSDRETSGSREQFF.

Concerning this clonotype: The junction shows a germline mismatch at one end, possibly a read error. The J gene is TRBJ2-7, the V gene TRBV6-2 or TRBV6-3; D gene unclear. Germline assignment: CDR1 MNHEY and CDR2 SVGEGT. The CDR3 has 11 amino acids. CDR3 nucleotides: TGTGCCAGCAGTTACTCCCACGAGCAGTACTTC. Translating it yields CASSYSHEQYF.

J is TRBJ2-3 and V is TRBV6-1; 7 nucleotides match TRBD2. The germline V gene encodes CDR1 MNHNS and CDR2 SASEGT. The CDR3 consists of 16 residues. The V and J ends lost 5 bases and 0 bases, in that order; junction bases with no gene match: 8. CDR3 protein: CASSLLAEPSTDTQYF. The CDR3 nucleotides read TGTGCCAGCAGTCTGCTAGCGGAACCAAGCACAGATACGCAGTATTTT.

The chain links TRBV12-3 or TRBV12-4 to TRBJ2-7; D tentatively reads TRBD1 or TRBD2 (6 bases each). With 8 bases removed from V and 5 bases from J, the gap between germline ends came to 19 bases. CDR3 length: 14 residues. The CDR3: CASGPGGGLDEQYF. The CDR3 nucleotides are TGTGCCAGCGGGCCCGGAGGGGGACTCGACGAGCAGTACTTC.

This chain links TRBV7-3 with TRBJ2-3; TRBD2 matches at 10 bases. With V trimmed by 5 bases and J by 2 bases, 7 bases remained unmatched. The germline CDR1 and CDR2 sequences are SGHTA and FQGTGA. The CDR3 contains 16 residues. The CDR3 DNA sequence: TGTGCCAGCAGCCAGACTAGCGGGTATCTCACAGATACGCAGTATTTT. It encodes CASSQTSGYLTDTQYF.

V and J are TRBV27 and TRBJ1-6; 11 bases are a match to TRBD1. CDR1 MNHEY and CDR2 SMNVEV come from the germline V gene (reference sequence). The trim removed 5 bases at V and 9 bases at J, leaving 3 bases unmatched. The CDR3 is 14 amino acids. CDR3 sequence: CASSQDRGRSPLHF. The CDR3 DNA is TGTGCCAGCAGTCAGGACAGGGGGCGTTCACCCCTCCACTTT.

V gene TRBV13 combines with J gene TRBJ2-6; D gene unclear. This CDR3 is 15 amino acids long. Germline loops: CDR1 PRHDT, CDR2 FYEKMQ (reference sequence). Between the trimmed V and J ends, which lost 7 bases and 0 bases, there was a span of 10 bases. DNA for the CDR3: TGTGCCAGCACCCCTTCCCCCTCTGGGGCCAACGTCCTGACTTTC. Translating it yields CASTPSPSGANVLTF.

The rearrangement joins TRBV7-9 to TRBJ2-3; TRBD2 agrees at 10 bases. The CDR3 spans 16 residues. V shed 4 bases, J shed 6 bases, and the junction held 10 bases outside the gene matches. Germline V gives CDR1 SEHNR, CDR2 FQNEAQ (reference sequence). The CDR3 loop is CASSWGLAGEGDTQYF. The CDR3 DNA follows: TGTGCCAGCAGCTGGGGGCTAGCGGGAGAAGGGGATACGCAGTATTTT.

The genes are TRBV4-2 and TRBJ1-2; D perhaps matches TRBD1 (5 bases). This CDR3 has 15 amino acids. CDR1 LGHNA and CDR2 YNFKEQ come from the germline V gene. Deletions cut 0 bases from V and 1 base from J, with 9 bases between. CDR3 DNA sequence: TGTGCCAGCAGCCAAGATCCCAGGGTTAACTATGGCTACACCTTC. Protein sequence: CASSQDPRVNYGYTF.

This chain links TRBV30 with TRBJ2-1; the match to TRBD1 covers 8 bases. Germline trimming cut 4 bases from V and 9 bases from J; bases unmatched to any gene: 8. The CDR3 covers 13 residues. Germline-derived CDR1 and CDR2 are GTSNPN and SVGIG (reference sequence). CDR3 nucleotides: TGTGCCTGGACCCTGACAGGGGCCGGTGAGCAGTTCTTC. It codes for CAWTLTGAGEQFF.